The 26 T cell receptor beta chains below were found in one sample sequenced in a study of cytomegalovirus exposure and HLA in healthy donors. 60 Vbeta and 13 Jbeta primers were used in PCR. TCRdb keeps only in-frame clones here, not all; method: immunoSEQ multiplex PCR. The sample has about 170,000 clones; around 86% are singletons. The sample consisted of PBMCs. These receptors came from a male donor in good health and CMV-seronegative.

This chain links TRBV13 with TRBJ1-1; D remains unclear. The CDR3 is made up of 13 amino acids. The V gene's germline CDR1 is PRHDT and CDR2 FYEKMQ (reference sequence). The germline V and J ends were trimmed by 1 base and 1 base, with 4 bases remaining between them. The CDR3 coding sequence is TGTGCCAGCAGCTTAGAGAGGAACACTGAAGCTTTCTTT. Protein sequence: CASSLERNTEAFF.

This clone appeared a single time. The chain employs TRBV13 and TRBJ2-7; a possible D gene is TRBD2 (5 bases). CDR1 is PRHDT, CDR2 FYEKMQ, per germline (reference sequence). Trimming took 0 bases from V and 6 from J, leaving 12 bases between them. The CDR3 has 14 residues. As DNA, the CDR3 is TGTGCCAGCAGCTTAGGCCCAGAGGGCCGCGAGCAGTACTTC. Translated, it gives CASSLGPEGREQYF.

This clone was detected only once. The CDR3 sequence: CASSHRVWVNTEAFF. The CDR3 coding sequence is TGCGCCAGCAGCCACAGGGTGTGGGTAAACACTGAAGCTTTCTTT. The chain couples TRBV4-3 to TRBJ1-1; D might be TRBD1 (5 bases). The CDR3 contains 15 residues. V was trimmed by 3 bases and J by 2 bases, leaving 13 bases between them. The germline V gene has CDR1 LGHNA and CDR2 YSLEER.

V usage is TRBV2 and J usage is TRBJ1-1; D unresolved. Germline V lookup: CDR1 SNHLY, CDR2 FYNNEI. CDR3 size: 11 residues. Trimming cost V 4 bases and J 6 bases, with 6 bases left between them. CDR3 sequence: CASSVPAEAFF. CDR3 coding DNA: TGTGCCAGCAGTGTACCAGCTGAAGCTTTCTTT. The full variable domain, rest sourced from reference TRBV2 and TRBJ1-1, is EPEVTQTPSHQVTQMGQEVILRCVPISNHLYFYWYRQILGQKVEFLVSFYNNEISEKSEIFDDQFSVERPDGSNFTLKIRSTKLEDSAMYFCASSVPAEAFFGQGTRLTVV.

This clone was detected only a few times. V usage is TRBV5-4 and J usage is TRBJ2-5, with 7 positions matching TRBD1. With V trimmed by 4 bases and J by 2 bases, 5 bases remained unmatched. CDR1 and CDR2 from the germline V gene are SGHNT and YYREEE (reference sequence). CDR3 length equals 14 residues. CDR3 region: CASSRQGVQETQYF. In DNA form, the CDR3 reads TGTGCCAGCAGCCGTCAGGGGGTACAAGAGACCCAGTACTTC.

The table lists this clone with many counts. The V and J genes are TRBV5-6 and TRBJ2-7, with 7 bases matching TRBD1. V gave up 3 bases and J gave up 3 bases; unmatched junction bases: 6. The CDR3 has 14 amino acids. CDR1 SGHDT and CDR2 YYEEEE come from the germline V gene. DNA of the CDR3: TGTGCCAGCAGCTGGGACAGAAATAACTACGAGCAGTACTTC. Translation gives CASSWDRNNYEQYF.

The chain uses TRBV12-5 and TRBJ2-1, with no clear D. Germline assignment: CDR1 LGHNT and CDR2 FRNRAP. The CDR3 spans 12 residues. V was trimmed by 5 bases and J by 14 bases, leaving 16 bases between them. The CDR3 protein is CASGPSGGPEFF. The CDR3 region has the DNA TGTGCTAGTGGTCCCTCGGGTGGTCCGGAGTTCTTC.

This clone was recorded a few times. The chain recombines TRBV5-4 with TRBJ2-3; 7 bases match TRBD2. Germline assignment: CDR1 SGHNT and CDR2 YYREEE (reference sequence). The CDR3 runs 13 residues. The ends lost 6 bases at V and 0 bases at J; junction bases unmatched: 1. The CDR3 sequence: CASKRGSTDTQYF. The CDR3 nucleotides are TGTGCCAGCAAGCGGGGTAGCACAGATACGCAGTATTTT. The full variable domain, with the rest looked up from reference TRBV5-4 and TRBJ2-3, is ETGVTQSPTHLIKTRGQQVTLRCSSQSGHNTVSWYQQALGQGPQFIFQYYREEENGRGNFPPRFSGLQFPNYSSELNVNALELDDSALYLCASKRGSTDTQYFGPGTRLTVL.

The V gene is TRBV6-6, the J gene TRBJ1-3, with unresolved D. Germline values: CDR1 MNHNY, CDR2 SVGAGI (reference sequence). The CDR3 consists of 16 residues. Trimming stripped 1 base from V and 4 bases from J, with 14 bases between. This chain's CDR3 is CASSYFGQISGNTIYF. CDR3 sequence (DNA): TGTGCCAGCAGTTACTTTGGCCAGATCTCGGGAAACACCATATATTTT.

The V and J genes are TRBV5-5 and TRBJ2-7, with 7 bases identical to TRBD1. This CDR3 comprises 14 residues. The J segment lost 6 bases and the V segment lost 3 bases, leaving 9 bases of the junction unmatched. Germline V CDR1 and CDR2: SGHKS, YYEKEE (reference sequence). This chain's CDR3 is CASSSRTGGGEQYF. As DNA, the CDR3 is TGTGCCAGCAGCTCCCGGACAGGTGGAGGCGAGCAGTACTTC.

The chain uses TRBV30 and TRBJ2-1, with 7 positions matching TRBD1. Germline V gives CDR1 GTSNPN, CDR2 SVGIG (reference sequence). The CDR3 covers 14 residues. The V gene end was trimmed by 1 base and the J gene end by 7 bases; junction bases not matched to a gene: 7. CDR3 DNA sequence: TGTGCCTGGAGTGACACAGGGGTGGGAAATGAGCAGTTCTTC. It specifies CAWSDTGVGNEQFF.

V gene TRBV11-2 combines with J gene TRBJ2-7; D not resolved. The V and J ends lost 0 bases and 2 bases respectively, with 17 bases between them. The CDR3 is made up of 17 amino acids. The V gene's germline CDR1 is SGHAT and CDR2 FQNNGV. The CDR3 DNA follows: TGTGCCAGCAGCTTAGATCACGCGACACCGCTACCCTACGAGCAGTACTTC. Residues: CASSLDHATPLPYEQYF.

This clone was picked up a small number of times. The chain uses TRBV7-9 and TRBJ1-2; 9 bases are a match to TRBD1. Per germline, CDR1 SEHNR and CDR2 FQNEAQ (reference sequence). The junction had 4 bases not matched to a gene; V was cut back by 10 bases and J by 4 bases. The CDR3 covers 12 residues. The CDR3 DNA is TGTGCCACACAGGGGGCGAGCTATGGCTACACCTTC. Translation gives CATQGASYGYTF. The full variable domain, completed using reference TRBV7-9 and TRBJ1-2, is DTGVSQNPRHKITKRGQNVTFRCDPISEHNRLYWYRQTLGQGPEFLTYFQNEAQLEKSRLLSDRFSAERPKGSFSTLEIQRTEQGDSAMYLCATQGASYGYTFGSGTRLTVV.

The gene calls are TRBV5-6 and TRBJ1-2, with 7 nucleotides matching TRBD1. The CDR3 sequence is 11 residues long. The junction had 4 bases not matched to a gene; V was cut back by 7 bases and J by 7 bases. Germline values: CDR1 SGHDT, CDR2 YYEEEE. CDR3 sequence: CASRRGLGYTF. CDR3 DNA: TGTGCCAGCCGTAGGGGGCTTGGCTACACCTTC.

The chain combines TRBV6-1 with TRBJ1-5; maybe TRBD1 (5 bases). The CDR3 has 14 residues. The V end was cut by 6 bases, the J end by 1 base, with 10 bases between. Looked up from germline, CDR1 is MNHNS and CDR2 is SASEGT. CDR3 nucleotide sequence: TGTGCCAGCAGCCTTAACAGGAGCAATCAGCCCCAGCATTTT. Translating it yields CASSLNRSNQPQHF.

J is TRBJ1-2 and V is TRBV7-2, with TRBD1 identical over 9 bases. The trim removed 5 bases at V and 3 bases at J, leaving 10 bases unmatched. CDR3 length: 16 amino acids. Germline V gene sequence: CDR1 SGHTA, CDR2 FQGNSA. This CDR3 reads CASSVTQGAGHYGYTF. In DNA, the CDR3 is TGTGCCAGCAGCGTAACACAGGGGGCCGGACACTATGGCTACACCTTC. The entire variable domain, with the rest obtained from reference TRBV7-2 and TRBJ1-2, is as follows: GAGVSQSPSNKVTEKGKDVELRCDPISGHTALYWYRQSLGQGLEFLIYFQGNSAPDKSGLPSDRFSAERTGGSVSTLTIQRTQQEDSAVYLCASSVTQGAGHYGYTFGSGTRLTVV.

The J gene is TRBJ1-2, the V gene TRBV7-2; D perhaps matches TRBD1 (5 bases). The CDR3 totals 15 residues. The germline V gene has CDR1 SGHTA and CDR2 FQGNSA. V lost 5 bases, J lost 3 bases, and 16 bases lay in between. Here the CDR3 reads CASSPPLRVDYGYTF. In nucleotides, the CDR3 is TGTGCCAGCAGCCCCCCCCTCAGGGTTGACTATGGCTACACCTTC. Full variable domain (missing parts from reference TRBV7-2 and TRBJ1-2): GAGVSQSPSNKVTEKGKDVELRCDPISGHTALYWYRQSLGQGLEFLIYFQGNSAPDKSGLPSDRFSAERTGGSVSTLTIQRTQQEDSAVYLCASSPPLRVDYGYTFGSGTRLTVV.

Notes on this clone: Other DNA sequences in the sample encode the same CDR3. V usage is TRBV4-2 and J usage is TRBJ1-5, with D unclear. Per the germline V gene, CDR1 is LGHNA and CDR2 is YNFKEQ. Trimming cost V 0 bases and J 5 bases, with 8 bases left between them. The CDR3 is 14 residues long. The CDR3 loop reads CASSQDRVDQPQHF. The CDR3 DNA sequence: TGTGCCAGCAGCCAAGACCGGGTAGATCAGCCCCAGCATTTT.

The V call is TRBV7-9, the J call TRBJ1-5, with a tentative D call TRBD1 (5 bases). Trimming cost V 5 bases and J 3 bases, with 11 bases left between them. The CDR3 runs 14 residues. In germline, CDR1 is SEHNR, CDR2 FQNEAQ (reference sequence). CDR3 protein: CASSLDTYNQPQHF. The CDR3 DNA is TGTGCCAGCAGCCTGGACACTTACAATCAGCCCCAGCATTTT.

The rearrangement uses TRBV7-2 and TRBJ2-7, with 7 bases aligning to TRBD1. The trim removed 5 bases at V and 0 bases at J, leaving 4 bases unmatched. The CDR3 sequence is 14 residues long. Germline assignment: CDR1 SGHTA and CDR2 FQGNSA. For the CDR3, the DNA is TGTGCCAGCAGCCCGGACAGGTTCTCCTACGAGCAGTACTTC. Translated: CASSPDRFSYEQYF.

This clone appeared once. This chain connects TRBV7-2 to TRBJ1-2; TRBD1 aligns across 10 bases. This CDR3 contains 15 residues. The germline V gene has CDR1 SGHTA and CDR2 FQGNSA. Unmatched junction bases numbered 10, after V lost 5 bases and J lost 7 bases. CDR3 loop: CASSGSDRGLGGYTF. Written as DNA, the CDR3 is TGTGCCAGCAGCGGATCCGACAGGGGGCTAGGTGGCTACACCTTC.

This sequence joins TRBV7-2 and TRBJ1-3; weak D call: TRBD1 (5 bases). This CDR3 comprises 16 residues. CDR1 is SGHTA, CDR2 FQGNSA, per germline. V was trimmed by 0 bases and J by 1 base, leaving 10 bases between them. CDR3 protein: CASSLAGRVSGNTIYF. In nucleotides, the CDR3 is TGTGCCAGCAGCTTAGCGGGCAGGGTATCTGGAAACACCATATATTTT.

V is TRBV2 and J is TRBJ2-3, with D possibly matching TRBD2 (6 bases). The CDR3 length is 15 residues. Germline values: CDR1 SNHLY, CDR2 FYNNEI. V was pared by 6 bases and J by 1 base, with 14 bases between. The CDR3 protein is CASRGGSGGTDTQYF. The CDR3 nucleotides are TGTGCCAGCAGGGGGGGTAGCGGAGGCACAGATACGCAGTATTTT.

This clone has only one observation. The chain combines TRBV29-1 with TRBJ2-3; D remains ambiguous. The V gene's germline CDR1 is SQVTM and CDR2 ANQGSEA. The CDR3 consists of 12 residues. With 5 bases removed from V and 5 bases from J, the gap between germline ends came to 11 bases. DNA for the CDR3: TGCAGCGTTTACAGCTCCCAAGATACGCAGTATTTT. Protein product: CSVYSSQDTQYF.

This rearrangement joins TRBV6-1 to TRBJ2-7, with 9 bases lining up with TRBD1. Germline assignment: CDR1 MNHNS and CDR2 SASEGT. The junction had 6 bases not matched to a gene; V was cut back by 6 bases and J by 3 bases. The CDR3 covers 14 residues. The DNA of the CDR3 is TGTGCCAGCAGAACCGGGACAGGGAACTACGAGCAGTACTTC. It specifies CASRTGTGNYEQYF.

On this clone itself: The sample contains more than one DNA sequence encoding this CDR3. CDR3 residues: CASSLVGGWTEAFF. CDR3 coding DNA: TGTGCCAGCAGCTTGGTAGGGGGTTGGACTGAAGCTTTCTTT. The chain combines TRBV5-4 with TRBJ1-1, with TRBD1 as a possible D gene (6 bases). The CDR3 runs 14 residues. Germline V gives CDR1 SGHNT, CDR2 YYREEE (reference sequence). V was pared by 0 bases and J by 5 bases, with 11 bases between.